A single sample gave rise to the 7 T cell receptor beta chains below, sequenced in a study of PD-1 blockade in classical Hodgkin lymphoma. Time point in this sample: cycle 4 day 1 (C4D1), after five to seven weeks of nivolumab. Every patient had relapsed following autologous stem cell transplantation, and cohorts differed in brentuximab vedotin exposure. The table came from immunoSEQ multiplex PCR; TCRdb's copy has only in-frame clones and leaves some out. The sample includes 28,000 or so clones, approximately 72% of them seen just once. The sample here was peripheral blood mononuclear cells (PBMCs), taken before the fourth cycle of nivolumab. These TCRs come from a human donor with classical Hodgkin lymphoma.

This clone was counted a single time. The genes are TRBV6-6 and TRBJ2-1; D is undetermined. The length of the CDR3 is 13 residues. Germline CDR1 is MNHNY and CDR2 is SVGAGI (reference sequence). Trimming removed 6 bases from V and 0 bases from J, with 6 bases in between. This chain's CDR3 is CASRDSSYNEQFF. The DNA for the CDR3 is TGTGCCAGCAGGGATAGCTCCTACAATGAGCAGTTCTTC.

The chain links TRBV6-1 to TRBJ1-1; 9 nucleotides align to TRBD1. V lost 6 bases to trimming and J lost 3 bases; unmatched junction nucleotides: 5. This CDR3 is 14 amino acids long. The germline CDR1 and CDR2 sequences are MNHNS and SASEGT. The CDR3 here is CASRYRDRDTEAFF. DNA for the CDR3: TGTGCCAGCAGATACCGGGACAGGGACACTGAAGCTTTCTTT.

As regards this clone: The sample holds other DNA sequences that translate to the same CDR3. The V call is TRBV28, the J call TRBJ2-1; D is undetermined. Between the trimmed V and J ends, which lost 3 bases and 0 bases, there was a span of 9 bases. Per the germline V gene, CDR1 is MDHEN and CDR2 is SYDVKM. The CDR3 totals 15 residues. CDR3: CASSFGGPSYNEQFF. The CDR3 nucleotides are TGTGCCAGCAGTTTCGGCGGACCCTCCTACAATGAGCAGTTCTTC.

This clone has a single count. The rearrangement uses TRBV9 and TRBJ2-1, with 8 bases matching TRBD2. The CDR3 is 16 residues long. Losses at the gene ends were 4 bases for V and 5 bases for J; bases not matched to a gene: 11. The germline V gene encodes CDR1 SGDLS and CDR2 YYNGEE. CDR3 residues: CASSPGSSGSNNEQFF. CDR3 DNA sequence: TGTGCCAGCAGCCCCGGTTCAAGCGGGAGTAACAATGAGCAGTTCTTC.

V is TRBV6-4 and J is TRBJ2-7; no firm D call. Trimming pared 7 bases from V and 2 bases from J, leaving 12 bases between. CDR1 is MRHNA and CDR2 is SNTAGT in the germline V gene. There are 13 residues in the CDR3. CDR3 bases: TGTGCCAGCAACCAACTCGTCCCCTACGAGCAGTACTTC. It translates to CASNQLVPYEQYF.

This clone is judged medium-sized. The chain recombines TRBV5-1 with TRBJ2-2; weak D call: TRBD2 (5 bases). The CDR3 runs to 13 residues. V was cut by 3 bases and J by 11 bases, with 14 bases left in between. Per the germline V gene, CDR1 is SGHRS and CDR2 is YFSETQ. The CDR3 is CASSWPDSQELFF. The CDR3 nucleotides read TGCGCCAGCAGCTGGCCGGACTCCCAAGAGCTGTTTTTT.

V gene TRBV4-1 combines with J gene TRBJ2-7; D gene unclear. V was cut by 1 base and J by 4 bases, with 8 bases left in between. This CDR3 is built from 13 residues. From germline, CDR1 is MGHRA and CDR2 YSYEKL. Here the CDR3 DNA reads TGCGCCAGCAGCCAAGGTAGCAGTTACGAGCAGTACTTC. It is translated as CASSQGSSYEQYF.